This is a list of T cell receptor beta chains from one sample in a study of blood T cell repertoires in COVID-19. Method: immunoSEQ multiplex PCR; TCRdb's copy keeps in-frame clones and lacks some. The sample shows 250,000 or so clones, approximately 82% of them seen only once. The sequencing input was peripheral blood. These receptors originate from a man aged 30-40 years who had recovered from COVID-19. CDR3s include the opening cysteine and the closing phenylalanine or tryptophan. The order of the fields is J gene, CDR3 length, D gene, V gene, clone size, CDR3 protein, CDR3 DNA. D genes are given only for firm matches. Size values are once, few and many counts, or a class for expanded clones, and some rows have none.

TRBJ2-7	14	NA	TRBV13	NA	CASSFSLRSYEQYF	TGTGCCAGCAGCTTCAGCCTCCGGAGCTACGAGCAGTACTTC
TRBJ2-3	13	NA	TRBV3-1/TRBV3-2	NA	CASSRGPVDTQYF	TGTGCCAGCAGCCGAGGGCCTGTAGATACGCAGTATTTT
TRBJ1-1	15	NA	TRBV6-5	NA	CASSYSRAVGAEAFF	TGTGCCAGCAGTTACTCCCGGGCAGTAGGGGCTGAAGCTTTCTTT
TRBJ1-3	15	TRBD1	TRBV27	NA	CASSFSGGVGNTIYF	TGTGCCAGCAGTTTCTCAGGGGGAGTCGGAAACACCATATATTTT
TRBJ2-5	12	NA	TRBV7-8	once	CASSLVRDSQYF	TGTGCCAGCAGCTTAGTCCGGGACTCCCAGTACTTC
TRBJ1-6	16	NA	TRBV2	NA	CASSNNGGASNSPLHF	TGTGCCAGCAGTAACAACGGTGGGGCCAGCAATTCACCCCTCCACTTT
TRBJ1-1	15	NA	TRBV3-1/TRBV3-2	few	CASSHSTAGKGEAFF	TGTGCCAGCAGCCACTCAACCGCGGGGAAGGGTGAAGCTTTCTTT
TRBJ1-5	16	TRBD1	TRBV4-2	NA	CASSPEGAYSNQPQHF	TGTGCCAGCAGCCCGGAGGGGGCCTATAGCAATCAGCCCCAGCATTTT
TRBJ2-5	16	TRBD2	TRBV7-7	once	CASSPGGGAVQETQYF	TGTGCCAGCAGCCCGGGGGGGGGAGCAGTCCAAGAGACCCAGTACTTC
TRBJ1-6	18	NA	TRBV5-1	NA	CASSVTLLTGSSSSPLHF	TGCGCCAGCAGCGTGACCTTATTAACAGGGTCGTCTAGTTCACCCCTCCACTTT
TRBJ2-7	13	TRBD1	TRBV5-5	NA	CASSPGTGHEQYF	TGTGCCAGCAGCCCGGGGACAGGACACGAGCAGTACTTC
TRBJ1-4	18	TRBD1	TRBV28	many	CASSFPGRGLATNEKLFF	TGTGCCAGCAGTTTCCCTGGCAGGGGGCTAGCAACTAATGAAAAACTGTTTTTT
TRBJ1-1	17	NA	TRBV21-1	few	CASSKRDRGPLDTEAFF	TGTGCCAGCAGCAAACGGGACAGGGGGCCACTGGACACTGAAGCTTTCTTT
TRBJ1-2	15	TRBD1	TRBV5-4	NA	CASSPKTGGSLGYTF	TGTGCCAGCAGCCCAAAGACAGGGGGCAGTCTGGGCTACACCTTC
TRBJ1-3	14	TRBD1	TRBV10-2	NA	CATSDRESGNTIYF	TGCGCCACCTCCGACAGGGAGAGCGGAAACACCATATATTTT
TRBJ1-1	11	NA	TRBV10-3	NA	CAISDRAEAFF	TGTGCCATCAGTGACAGGGCAGAAGCTTTCTTT
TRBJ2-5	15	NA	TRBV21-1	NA	CASSKEGSGPKTQYF	TGTGCCAGCAGCAAAGAGGGTAGCGGCCCCAAGACCCAGTACTTC
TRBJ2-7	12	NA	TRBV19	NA	CASSTPTDEQYF	TGTGCCAGTAGTACCCCCACGGACGAGCAGTACTTC
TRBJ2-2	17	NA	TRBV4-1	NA	CASSLPFGTTNTGELFF	TGCGCCAGCAGCCTCCCCTTTGGGACAACGAACACCGGGGAGCTGTTTTTT
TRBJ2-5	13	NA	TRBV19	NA	CASSQGRQETQYF	TGTGCCAGTAGTCAGGGGCGACAAGAGACCCAGTACTTC
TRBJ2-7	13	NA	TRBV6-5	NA	CASSRQGGDEQYF	TGTGCCAGCAGTCGCCAGGGGGGCGACGAGCAGTACTTC
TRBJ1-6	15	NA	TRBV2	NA	CASSVNQKYNSPLHF	TGTGCCAGCAGTGTCAACCAGAAATATAATTCACCCCTCCACTTT
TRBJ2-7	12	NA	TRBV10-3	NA	CAISVQGYEQYF	TGTGCCATCAGTGTCCAGGGGTACGAGCAGTACTTC
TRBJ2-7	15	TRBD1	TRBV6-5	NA	CATLPGQGAQMGQYF	TGTGCCACCTTACCGGGACAGGGGGCGCAAATGGGGCAGTACTTC
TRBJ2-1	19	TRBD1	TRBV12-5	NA	CASGLDRVDTGGWGNEQFF	TGTGCTAGTGGCCTAGACCGCGTGGATACAGGGGGCTGGGGCAATGAGCAGTTCTTC
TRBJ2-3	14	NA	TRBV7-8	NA	CASSLSGGTDTQYF	TGTGCCAGCAGCTTATCCGGGGGCACAGATACGCAGTATTTT
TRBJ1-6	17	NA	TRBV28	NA	CASSFIQAGSYNSPLHF	TGTGCCAGCAGTTTTATTCAGGCCGGCTCCTATAATTCACCCCTCCACTTT
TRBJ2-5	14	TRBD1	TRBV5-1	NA	CASSPGTAQETQYF	TGCGCCAGCAGCCCTGGGACAGCCCAAGAGACCCAGTACTTC
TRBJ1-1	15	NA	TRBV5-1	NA	CASSDPGQGNTEAFF	TGCGCCAGCAGCGACCCGGGACAAGGGAACACTGAAGCTTTCTTT
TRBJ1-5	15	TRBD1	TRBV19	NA	CASSILDREGQPQHF	TGTGCCAGTAGTATATTGGACAGGGAGGGCCAGCCCCAGCATTTT
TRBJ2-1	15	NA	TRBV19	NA	CASSIGGTVDNEQFF	TGTGCCAGTAGTATAGGCGGGACAGTTGACAATGAGCAGTTCTTC
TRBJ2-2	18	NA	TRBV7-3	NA	CASSLTGQGKSSTGELFF	TGTGCCAGCAGCTTAACCGGCCAGGGGAAAAGCAGCACCGGGGAGCTGTTTTTT
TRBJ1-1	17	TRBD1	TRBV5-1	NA	CASSSDRHRASNTEAFF	TGCGCCAGCAGCTCGGACAGGCACCGAGCCTCGAACACTGAAGCTTTCTTT
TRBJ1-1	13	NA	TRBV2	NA	CASSGGMNTEAFF	TGTGCCAGCAGTGGCGGGATGAACACTGAAGCTTTCTTT
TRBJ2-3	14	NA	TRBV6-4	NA	CASSVSQGTDTQYF	TGTGCCAGCAGTGTTTCCCAGGGAACAGATACGCAGTATTTT
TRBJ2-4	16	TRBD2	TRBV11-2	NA	CASSLGGGIAKNIQYF	TGTGCCAGCAGCTTAGGGGGGGGGATAGCCAAAAACATTCAGTACTTC
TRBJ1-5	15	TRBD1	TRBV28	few	CASRLQGNSNQPQHF	TGTGCCAGCAGGTTACAGGGGAATAGCAATCAGCCCCAGCATTTT
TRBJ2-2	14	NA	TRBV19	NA	CASSPGQNTGELFF	TGTGCCAGTAGTCCTGGACAGAACACCGGGGAGCTGTTTTTT
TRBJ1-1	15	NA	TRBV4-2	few	CASSQDGGGWTEAFF	TGTGCCAGCAGCCAAGACGGGGGGGGCTGGACTGAAGCTTTCTTT
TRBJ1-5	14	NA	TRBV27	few	CASGRTQGFQPQHF	TGTGCCAGCGGGAGGACGCAGGGCTTTCAGCCCCAGCATTTT
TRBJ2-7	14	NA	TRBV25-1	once	CATAPSGSRNEQYF	TGTGCCACCGCCCCCTCGGGATCTCGAAACGAGCAGTACTTC
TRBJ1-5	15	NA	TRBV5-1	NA	CASSPDGGGRQPQHF	TGCGCCAGCAGCCCCGATGGGGGGGGCAGGCAGCCCCAGCATTTT
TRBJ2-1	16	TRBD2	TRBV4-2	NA	CASSQGLGAGDGEQFF	TGTGCCAGCAGCCAAGGGTTGGGAGCGGGGGATGGGGAGCAGTTCTTC
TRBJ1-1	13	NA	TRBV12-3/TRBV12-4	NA	CASSLPGGTEAFF	TGTGCCAGCAGTTTGCCCGGGGGCACTGAAGCTTTCTTT
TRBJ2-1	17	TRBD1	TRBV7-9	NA	CASSSIITGTGGIEQFF	TGTGCCAGCAGCTCTATAATAACCGGGACAGGGGGGATTGAGCAGTTCTTC
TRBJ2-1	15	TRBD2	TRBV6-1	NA	CASSEGGGGYNEQFF	TGTGCCAGCAGTGAAGGCGGCGGGGGGTACAATGAGCAGTTCTTC
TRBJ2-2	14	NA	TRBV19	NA	CASSNIQNTGELFF	TGTGCCAGTAGTAACATCCAGAACACCGGGGAGCTGTTTTTT
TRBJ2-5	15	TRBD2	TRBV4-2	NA	CASSPGTSGQETQYF	TGTGCCAGCAGCCCCGGGACTAGCGGCCAAGAGACCCAGTACTTC
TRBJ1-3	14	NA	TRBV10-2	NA	CATSWDSTGNTIYF	TGCGCCACCTCATGGGACTCTACTGGAAACACCATATATTTT